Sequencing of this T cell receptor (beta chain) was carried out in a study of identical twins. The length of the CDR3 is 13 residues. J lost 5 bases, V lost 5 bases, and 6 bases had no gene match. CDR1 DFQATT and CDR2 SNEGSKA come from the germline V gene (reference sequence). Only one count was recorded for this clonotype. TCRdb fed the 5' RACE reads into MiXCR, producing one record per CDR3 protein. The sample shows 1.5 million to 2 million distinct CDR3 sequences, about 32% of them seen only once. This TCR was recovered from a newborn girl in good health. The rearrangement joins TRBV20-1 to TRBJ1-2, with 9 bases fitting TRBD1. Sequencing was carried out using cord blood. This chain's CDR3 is CSAPRDRAYGYTF. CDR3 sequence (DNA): TGCAGTGCTCCCCGGGACAGGGCTTATGGCTACACCTTC.